The next 2 T cell receptor beta chains were all read from a single sample in a study of shared clonotypes between healthy human individuals (dated by TCRdb to the early 2020s). The library came from the immunoSEQ multiplex PCR assay. Held by TCRdb, this immuneACCESS table contains in-frame sequences only and omits some clones. Under half of the omission traces to an unresolved V gene where checked; the cause of the rest is unknown. For this sample the table gives around 480,000 clones, of which about 80% were detected only once. The ten largest clonotypes hold approximately 12% of the sample. The sequencing sample was made of PBMCs. Receptors were obtained from a woman in her thirties or forties in good health. Some clones in this sample may be carry-over from other donors' samples.

This chain connects TRBV6-5 to TRBJ2-7, with 8 positions matching TRBD1. The junction had 8 bases not matched to a gene; V was cut back by 6 bases and J by 4 bases. The CDR3 has 14 amino acids. CDR1 is MNHEY and CDR2 is SVGAGI in the germline V gene. The CDR3 sequence is CASSKGQGFYEQYF. Written as DNA, the CDR3 is TGTGCCAGCAGCAAAGGACAGGGTTTTTACGAGCAGTACTTC.

The CDR3, as DNA: TGTGCCATCTGGAACGGGAGAAGCACAGATACGCAGTATTTT. As protein: CAIWNGRSTDTQYF. This chain joins TRBV10-3 and TRBJ2-3, with D tentatively TRBD2 (6 bases). V lost 8 bases and J lost 0, with 12 bases in between. This CDR3 contains 14 residues. Germline V gene data show CDR1 as ENHRY and CDR2 as SYGVKD.